This record concerns one T cell receptor beta chain sequence. Vbeta (60) and Jbeta (13) primers were used in the PCR. TCRdb keeps only in-frame clones here, not all; method: immunoSEQ multiplex PCR. The sample carries around 120,000 clones, about 66% recorded once. These data are taken from a study of cytomegalovirus exposure and HLA in healthy donors. The source is a man aged 25 to 40 in good health and CMV-seropositive. What was sequenced was PBMCs.

CDR3 sequence reads: CASSQDWKSSYEQYF. The CDR3 bases are TGCGCCAGCAGCCAGGACTGGAAGAGCTCCTACGAGCAGTACTTC. This rearrangement joins TRBV4-3 to TRBJ2-7; D possibly corresponds to TRBD2 (5 bases). With 3 bases removed from V and 0 bases from J, the gap between germline ends came to 12 bases. This CDR3 contains 15 residues. Looked up from germline, CDR1 is LGHNA and CDR2 is YSLEER.